One and the same sample provided the 17 T cell receptor beta chains below, sequenced in a study of T cell repertoires in aging, cancer and after chemotherapy. Rearranged V-D-J TRB sequences were amplified with a mixed TRB-A/B primer pool. MiXCR, run by TCRdb on the multiplex PCR reads, gives a single entry per CDR3 protein. The table records about 12,000 distinct CDR3 sequences, 30% to 40% of them present only once. TCR beta rearrangements were amplified from peripheral blood genomic DNA. The sequenced sample consisted of blood. The source is a human donor in good health. The donor label of this sample is uncertain.

Only a few counts were recorded for this clonotype. The chain links TRBV6-4 to TRBJ1-5; tentative D call: TRBD1 (5 bases). Between the trimmed V and J ends, which lost 3 bases and 7 bases, there was a span of 10 bases. The CDR3 sequence is 13 residues long. Germline CDR1 MRHNA, CDR2 SNTAGT. The CDR3 spells CASSEMWDQPQHF. CDR3 DNA: TGTGCCAGCAGTGAAATGTGGGACCAGCCCCAGCATTTT.

This clonotype ranks as medium-sized. The chain couples TRBV19 to TRBJ1-2; 7 positions agree with TRBD1. The length of the CDR3 is 13 residues. J lost 3 bases, V lost 6 bases, and 4 bases had no gene match. Germline values: CDR1 LNHDA, CDR2 SQIVND (reference sequence). The CDR3 DNA sequence: TGTGCCAGTAGCAGAACAGGGGACTATGGCTACACCTTC. Protein product: CASSRTGDYGYTF.

This clonotype is judged medium-sized. The genes are TRBV12-3 or TRBV12-4 and TRBJ1-5, with TRBD1 matching over 7 bases. Germline trimming cut 4 bases from V and 6 bases from J; bases unmatched to any gene: 6. This CDR3 contains 14 residues. The CDR3 bases are TGTGCCAGCAGTTCCCTGACAGGGACTCAGCCCCAGCATTTT. Protein sequence: CASSSLTGTQPQHF.

About this clonotype: A much more abundant neighbour one base away suggests this may be a read error. The V and J genes are TRBV29-1 and TRBJ1-3; no clear D gene. CDR1 SQVTM and CDR2 ANQGSEA come from the germline V gene. The CDR3 sequence is 12 residues long. The DNA for the CDR3 is TGCAGCGTTGAAGTTGCGGGCAGTTTAAGACATTTT. This encodes CSVEVAGSLRHF.

This chain connects TRBV27 to TRBJ2-7, with 14 nucleotides matching TRBD2. The J segment lost 7 bases and the V segment lost 5 bases, leaving 7 bases of the junction unmatched. CDR1 is MNHEY, CDR2 SMNVEV, per germline (reference sequence). CDR3 length equals 15 residues. The CDR3: CASSLTSGGAGEQYF. The CDR3 nucleotides read TGTGCCAGCAGTCTGACTAGCGGGGGGGCCGGGGAGCAGTACTTC.

This chain joins TRBV5-5 and TRBJ1-2; D is possibly TRBD1 (5 bases). In germline, CDR1 is SGHKS, CDR2 YYEKEE (reference sequence). This CDR3 is built from 13 residues. V lost 2 bases and J lost 7, with 12 bases in between. CDR3: CASSFLGEGGYTF. The DNA of the CDR3 is TGTGCCAGCAGCTTTTTGGGGGAGGGTGGCTACACCTTC. Using reference TRBV5-5 and TRBJ1-2 for the parts outside the CDR3, the full variable domain is DAGVTQSPTHLIKTRGQQVTLRCSPISGHKSVSWYQQVLGQGPQFIFQYYEKEERGRGNFPDRFSARQFPNYSSELNVNALLLGDSALYLCASSFLGEGGYTFGSGTRLTVV.

J is TRBJ1-2 and V is TRBV11-1; no clear D. The germline CDR1 and CDR2 sequences are SGHAT and FQDESV (reference sequence). CDR3 length: 13 amino acids. V was shortened by 4 bases and J by 2 bases, with 8 bases between the two germline ends. CDR3 nucleotide sequence: TGTGCCAGCAGCTCGGGAATAAACTATGGCTACACCTTC. Protein product: CASSSGINYGYTF. The whole variable domain, remainder taken from reference TRBV11-1 and TRBJ1-2, is EAEVAQSPRYKITEKSQAVAFWCDPISGHATLYWYRQILGQGPELLVQFQDESVVDDSQLPKDRFSAERLKGVDSTLKIQPAELGDSAMYLCASSSGINYGYTFGSGTRLTVV.

The V call is TRBV29-1, the J call TRBJ2-1; no reliable D call. V was pared by 4 bases and J by 2 bases, with 21 bases between. Germline CDR1 and CDR2: SQVTM and ANQGSEA. The CDR3 has 17 amino acids. CDR3 in DNA: TGCAGCGTTGTGGGATCTTTAACCGGCCTACCCTACAATGAGCAGTTCTTC. Translated, it gives CSVVGSLTGLPYNEQFF.

By sample share, this clonotype is medium-sized. The CDR3 DNA follows: TGTGCCACCCGGGACAGGGCGGGCACAGATACGCAGTATTTT. This translates into CATRDRAGTDTQYF. V usage is TRBV10-3 and J usage is TRBJ2-3, with 9 bases lining up with TRBD1. The germline gives CDR1 ENHRY, CDR2 SYGVKD. V shed 10 bases and J 1 base; nucleotides not matched to a gene: 6. The CDR3 totals 14 residues.

V and J are TRBV19 and TRBJ2-2; 8 bases match TRBD1. V was clipped by 7 bases and J by 1 base; unmatched bases: 11. This CDR3 comprises 17 residues. CDR1 LNHDA and CDR2 SQIVND come from the germline V gene (reference sequence). CDR3 loop: CASNPRVGTGNTGELFF. As DNA, the CDR3 is TGTGCCAGTAATCCTAGGGTCGGGACAGGGAACACCGGGGAGCTGTTTTTT.

About this clonotype itself: The junction and the germline gene differ at one end; a read error may be behind it. The genes are TRBV6-1 and TRBJ1-4; D remains unclear. The CDR3 loop spans 14 amino acids. Looked up from germline, CDR1 is MNHNS and CDR2 is SASEGT. Written as DNA, the CDR3 is TGTGCCAGCAGTGAAGGCAACCTTAATAAAAAACTGTTTTTT. Amino acids: CASSEGNLNKKLFF.

V and J are TRBV10-3 and TRBJ1-2, with D unresolved. CDR1 ENHRY and CDR2 SYGVKD come from the germline V gene. The V end lost 0 bases, the J end lost 6 bases, and 14 bases lay between the germline ends. The CDR3 is 15 residues long. The chain's CDR3 is CAISESFSQYDGYTF. The CDR3 nucleotides are TGTGCCATCAGTGAGTCGTTCAGCCAGTACGATGGCTACACCTTC.

This clonotype qualifies as medium-sized. The chain is built from TRBV19 and TRBJ1-2, with 10 bases identical to TRBD1. CDR1 and CDR2 (germline): LNHDA, SQIVND (reference sequence). The CDR3 spans 16 residues. V was clipped by 5 bases and J by 4 bases; unmatched bases: 10. CDR3 amino acids: CASSRDNGQGGYGYTF. As DNA, the CDR3 is TGTGCCAGTAGTCGAGATAATGGACAGGGGGGCTATGGCTACACCTTC.

This rearrangement joins TRBV7-9 to TRBJ2-7; maybe TRBD1 (6 bases). Per the germline V gene, CDR1 is SEHNR and CDR2 is FQNEAQ (reference sequence). Trimming pared 5 bases from V and 0 bases from J, leaving 17 bases between. This CDR3 has 16 residues. The CDR3 sequence is CASSTSRDKDSYEQYF. CDR3 nucleotides: TGTGCCAGCAGCACAAGCCGGGACAAGGACTCCTACGAGCAGTACTTC.

This clonotype occurred a few times. The chain links TRBV5-4 to TRBJ1-2; tentative D call: TRBD1 (5 bases). CDR1 is SGHNT and CDR2 is YYREEE in the germline V gene (reference sequence). The CDR3 sequence is 13 residues long. The germline V and J ends were trimmed by 6 bases and 8 bases, with 17 bases remaining between them. CDR3 amino acids: CASTGGWGEGYTF. As DNA, the CDR3 is TGTGCCAGCACCGGAGGGTGGGGGGAAGGCTACACCTTC.

The genes are TRBV20-1 and TRBJ1-1; unclear D gene. V lost 0 bases to trimming and J lost 1 base, with 9 bases between them. This CDR3 is built from 14 residues. The germline CDR1 and CDR2 sequences are DFQATT and SNEGSKA (reference sequence). The CDR3 here is CSARDRRKNTEAFF. The DNA for the CDR3 is TGCAGTGCTAGAGATCGACGTAAGAACACTGAAGCTTTCTTT.

Turning to this clonotype: Compared with germline, one end of the junction differs, possibly owing to a read error. The V and J genes are TRBV6-4 and TRBJ1-6; 7 bases line up with TRBD1. The germline V gene encodes CDR1 MRHNA and CDR2 SNTAGT. The CDR3 totals 15 residues. CDR3 sequence: CAISETGTDNSPLHF. In DNA, the CDR3 is TGTGCCATCAGTGAAACCGGGACAGATAATTCACCCCTCCACTTT.